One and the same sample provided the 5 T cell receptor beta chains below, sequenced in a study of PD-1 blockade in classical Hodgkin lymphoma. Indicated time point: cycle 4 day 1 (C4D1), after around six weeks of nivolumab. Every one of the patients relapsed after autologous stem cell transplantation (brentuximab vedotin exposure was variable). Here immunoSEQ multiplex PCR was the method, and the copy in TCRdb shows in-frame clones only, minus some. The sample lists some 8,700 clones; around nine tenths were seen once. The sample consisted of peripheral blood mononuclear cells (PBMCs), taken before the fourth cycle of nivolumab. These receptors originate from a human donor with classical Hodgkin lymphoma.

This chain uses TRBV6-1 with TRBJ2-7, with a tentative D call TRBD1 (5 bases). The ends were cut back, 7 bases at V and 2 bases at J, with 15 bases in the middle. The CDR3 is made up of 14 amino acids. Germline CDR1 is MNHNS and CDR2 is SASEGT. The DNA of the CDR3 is TGTGCCAGCACCGAAGCAGGGTCCACCTACGAGCAGTACTTC. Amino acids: CASTEAGSTYEQYF.

CDR3 in amino acids: CASRRAPGEGPPPYEQYF. CDR3 in DNA: TGTGCCAGTAGACGGGCGCCCGGAGAGGGGCCTCCTCCCTACGAGCAGTACTTC. This chain uses TRBV27 with TRBJ2-7; D tentatively reads TRBD1 or TRBD2 (5 bases each). The CDR3 runs 18 residues. Between the trimmed V and J ends, which lost 9 bases and 2 bases, there was a span of 29 bases. Looked up from germline, CDR1 is MNHEY and CDR2 is SMNVEV (reference sequence).

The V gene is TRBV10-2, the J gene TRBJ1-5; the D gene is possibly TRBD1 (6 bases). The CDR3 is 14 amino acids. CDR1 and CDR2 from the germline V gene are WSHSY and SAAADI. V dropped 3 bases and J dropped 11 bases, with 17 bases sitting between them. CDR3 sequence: CASSEGGHPSSQHF. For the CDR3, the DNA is TGCGCCAGCAGTGAAGGGGGACACCCATCGTCCCAGCATTTT.

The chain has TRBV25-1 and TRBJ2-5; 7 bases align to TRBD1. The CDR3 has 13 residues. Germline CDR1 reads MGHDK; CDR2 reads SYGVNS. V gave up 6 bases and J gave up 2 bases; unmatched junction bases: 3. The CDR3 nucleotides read TGTGCCAGCAGGGGACAGAGTCAAGAGACCCAGTACTTC. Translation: CASRGQSQETQYF.

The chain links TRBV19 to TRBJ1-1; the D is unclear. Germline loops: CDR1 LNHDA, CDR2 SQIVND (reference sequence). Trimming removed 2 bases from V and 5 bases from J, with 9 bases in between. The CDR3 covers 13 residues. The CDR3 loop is CASSIRGWTEAFF. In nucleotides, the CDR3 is TGTGCCAGTAGTATACGAGGGTGGACTGAAGCTTTCTTT.